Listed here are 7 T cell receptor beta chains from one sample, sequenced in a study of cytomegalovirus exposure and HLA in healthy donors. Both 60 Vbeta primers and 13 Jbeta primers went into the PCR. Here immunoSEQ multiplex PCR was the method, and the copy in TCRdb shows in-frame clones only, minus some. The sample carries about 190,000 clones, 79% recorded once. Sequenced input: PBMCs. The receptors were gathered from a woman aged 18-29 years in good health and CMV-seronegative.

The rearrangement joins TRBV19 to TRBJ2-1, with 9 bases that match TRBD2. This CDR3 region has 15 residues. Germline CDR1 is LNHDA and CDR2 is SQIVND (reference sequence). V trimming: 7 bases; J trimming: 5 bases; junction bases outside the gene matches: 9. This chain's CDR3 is CASKEAGLANNEQFF. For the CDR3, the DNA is TGTGCCAGTAAAGAAGCGGGACTAGCAAACAATGAGCAGTTCTTC.

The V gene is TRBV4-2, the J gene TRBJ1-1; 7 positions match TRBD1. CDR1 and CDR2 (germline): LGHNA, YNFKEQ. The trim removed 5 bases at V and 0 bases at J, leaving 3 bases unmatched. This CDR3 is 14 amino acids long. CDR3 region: CASSMTGLNTEAFF. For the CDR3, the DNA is TGTGCCAGCAGCATGACAGGGTTGAACACTGAAGCTTTCTTT.

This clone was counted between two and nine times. Written as DNA, the CDR3 is TGTGCCAGCAGTGATACATTGAACACTGAAGCTTTCTTT. Encoded protein: CASSDTLNTEAFF. The chain couples TRBV6-1 to TRBJ1-1; no clear D gene. V shed 3 bases and J shed 0 bases, with 5 bases lying between them. Looked up from germline, CDR1 is MNHNS and CDR2 is SASEGT. The CDR3 consists of 13 residues.

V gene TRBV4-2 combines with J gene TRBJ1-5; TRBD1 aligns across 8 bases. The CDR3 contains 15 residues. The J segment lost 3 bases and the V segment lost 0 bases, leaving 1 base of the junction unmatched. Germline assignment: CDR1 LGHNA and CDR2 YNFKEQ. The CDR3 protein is CASSQEDRANQPQHF. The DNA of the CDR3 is TGTGCCAGCAGCCAAGAGGACAGGGCCAATCAGCCCCAGCATTTT.

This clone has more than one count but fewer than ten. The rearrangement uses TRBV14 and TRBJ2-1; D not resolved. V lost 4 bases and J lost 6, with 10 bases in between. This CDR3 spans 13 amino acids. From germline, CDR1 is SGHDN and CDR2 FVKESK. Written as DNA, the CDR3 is TGTGCCAGCAGCCGAGTTCCGTTCAATGAGCAGTTCTTC. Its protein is CASSRVPFNEQFF. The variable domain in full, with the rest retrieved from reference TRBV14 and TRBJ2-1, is EAGVTQFPSHSVIEKGQTVTLRCDPISGHDNLYWYRRVMGKEIKFLLHFVKESKQDESGMPNNRFLAERTGGTYSTLKVQPAELEDSGVYFCASSRVPFNEQFFGPGTRLTVL.

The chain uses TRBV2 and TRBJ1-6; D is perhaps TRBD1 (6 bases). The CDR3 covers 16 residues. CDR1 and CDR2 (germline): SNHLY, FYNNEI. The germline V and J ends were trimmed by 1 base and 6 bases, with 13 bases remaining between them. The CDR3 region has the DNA TGTGCCAGCAGTGAAGACAGGGCCCTCGGTAATTCACCCCTCCACTTT. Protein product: CASSEDRALGNSPLHF.

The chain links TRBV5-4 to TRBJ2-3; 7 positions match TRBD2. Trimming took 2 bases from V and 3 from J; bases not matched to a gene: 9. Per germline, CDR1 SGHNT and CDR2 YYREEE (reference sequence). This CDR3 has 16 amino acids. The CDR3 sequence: CASSLEGGPGTDTQYF. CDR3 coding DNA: TGTGCCAGCAGCTTAGAGGGAGGGCCGGGTACAGATACGCAGTATTTT.